This passage covers 19 T cell receptor beta chains from one sample sequenced in a study of CD8 T cells in Susac syndrome. An input of 0.5 to 1 ug of RNA was subjected to reverse transcription using random hexamers. TCRdb reanalysed the immunoSEQ multiplex PCR reads using MiXCR and keeps one entry per CDR3 protein. The profile covers about 300,000 distinct CDR3 sequences, with roughly 85% appearing a single time and 0.21% taken by the ten largest. Source material: CD8+ T cells from PBMCs. The receptor source for this set is a human donor with multiple sclerosis.

This clonotype turned up a few times. The chain is built from TRBV6-1 and TRBJ2-5, with 10 bases fitting TRBD2. Germline V gene lookup returns CDR1 MNHNS and CDR2 SASEGT. J gave up 5 bases and V 6 bases, and 6 bases lay outside the gene matches. The length of the CDR3 is 14 residues. CDR3 loop: CASRALAGRETQYF. The CDR3 DNA reads as TGTGCCAGCAGGGCACTAGCGGGAAGGGAGACCCAGTACTTC.

This clonotype appeared a few times. The chain carries TRBV7-9 and TRBJ1-1; D is unresolved. CDR1 SEHNR and CDR2 FQNEAQ come from the germline V gene (reference sequence). This CDR3 has 13 amino acids. The V gene lost 5 bases and the J gene lost 1 base, with 8 bases spanning the gap. CDR3 in amino acids: CASSPAGNTEAFF. DNA of the CDR3: TGTGCCAGCAGCCCCGCGGGGAACACTGAAGCTTTCTTT.

The chain uses TRBV28 and TRBJ2-7; 8 bases agree with TRBD2. Germline CDR1 reads MDHEN; CDR2 reads SYDVKM. This CDR3 is built from 16 residues. V dropped 3 bases and J dropped 0; count of bases not matched to a gene: 7. Written as DNA, the CDR3 is TGTGCCAGCAGTTTCGTTCCTAGCGGGTCCTCCTACGAGCAGTACTTC. Translated, it gives CASSFVPSGSSYEQYF.

In its sample, this clonotype was seen once. The chain has TRBV7-2 and TRBJ2-1; 12 bases line up with TRBD1. J was trimmed by 8 bases and V by 1 base; bases with no gene match: 3. This CDR3 has 15 amino acids. Per germline, CDR1 SGHTA and CDR2 FQGNSA. CDR3 protein: CASSLVGQGADEQFF. The CDR3 DNA reads TGTGCCAGCAGCTTAGTGGGACAGGGGGCTGATGAGCAGTTCTTC.

V usage is TRBV28 and J usage is TRBJ2-7, with 9 bases identical to TRBD1. Germline CDR1 is MDHEN and CDR2 is SYDVKM. V lost 4 bases and J lost 4; bases outside the gene matches: 17. This CDR3 has 18 amino acids. CDR3: CASSWTGAESLEIYEQYF. For the CDR3, the DNA is TGTGCCAGCAGTTGGACAGGGGCGGAGTCCCTTGAAATTTACGAGCAGTACTTC.

Only a few counts were recorded for this clonotype. The chain combines TRBV6-1 with TRBJ1-2, with 8 bases identical to TRBD1. Germline CDR1 reads MNHNS; CDR2 reads SASEGT. The CDR3 spans 15 residues. V lost 3 bases, J lost 4 bases, and 7 bases stayed unmatched. In DNA, the CDR3 is TGTGCCAGCAGTGATCGGACAGGGCTGGGCTATGGCTACACCTTC. As protein: CASSDRTGLGYGYTF.

V is TRBV6-5 and J is TRBJ1-2; TRBD1 is a possible D gene (5 bases). Looked up from germline, CDR1 is MNHEY and CDR2 is SVGAGI. V was trimmed by 5 bases and J by 6 bases, leaving 13 bases between them. The CDR3 is 13 residues long. CDR3 residues: CASSTGTFDGYTF. CDR3 nucleotide sequence: TGTGCCAGCAGTACGGGGACGTTTGATGGCTACACCTTC.

The chain combines TRBV6-2 or TRBV6-3 with TRBJ2-3, with D unclear. Germline V gene data show CDR1 as MNHEY and CDR2 as SVGEGT. The CDR3 consists of 15 residues. V lost 7 bases and J lost 0, with 14 bases in between. The CDR3 nucleotides are TGTGCCAGCACCCAACGGGTTTCGAGCACAGATACGCAGTATTTT. This gives the protein CASTQRVSSTDTQYF.

This rearrangement joins TRBV7-2 to TRBJ2-1, with D unclear. CDR3 length: 14 amino acids. The V end lost 5 bases, the J end lost 4 bases, and 12 bases lay between the germline ends. Per germline, CDR1 SGHTA and CDR2 FQGNSA. Here the CDR3 DNA reads TGTGCCAGCAGCCCCACCGGGCCGTACAATGAGCAGTTCTTC. The encoded protein is CASSPTGPYNEQFF.

The chain employs TRBV14 and TRBJ2-2, with TRBD2 matching 11 bases. In germline, CDR1 is SGHDN, CDR2 FVKESK. This CDR3 has 16 residues. V lost 4 bases, J lost 10 bases, and 11 bases stayed unmatched. The CDR3 region is CASSRSGLAVREELFF. CDR3 DNA sequence: TGTGCCAGCAGCCGGTCGGGACTAGCGGTTCGAGAGGAGCTGTTTTTT. Together with reference TRBV14 and TRBJ2-2, the CDR3 gives the full variable domain: EAGVTQFPSHSVIEKGQTVTLRCDPISGHDNLYWYRRVMGKEIKFLLHFVKESKQDESGMPNNRFLAERTGGTYSTLKVQPAELEDSGVYFCASSRSGLAVREELFFGEGSRLTVL.

The chain combines TRBV30 with TRBJ2-7, with D hard to call. Trimming pared 0 bases from V and 6 bases from J, leaving 12 bases between. CDR1 GTSNPN and CDR2 SVGIG come from the germline V gene (reference sequence). CDR3 length equals 13 residues. CDR3 nucleotide sequence: TGTGCCTGGAGTGTACTTCGGAGAGCCGAGCAGTACTTC. Encoded protein: CAWSVLRRAEQYF. Filled out from reference TRBV30 and TRBJ2-7, the complete variable domain reads SQTIHQWPATLVQPVGSPLSLECTVEGTSNPNLYWYRQAAGRGLQLLFYSVGIGQISSEVPQNLSASRPQDRQFILSSKKLLLSDSGFYLCAWSVLRRAEQYFGPGTRLTVT.

The CDR3 reads CASSSSTGPNEKLFF. The CDR3 DNA sequence: TGTGCCAGCAGCTCCTCGACAGGCCCAAATGAAAAACTGTTTTTT. J is TRBJ1-4 and V is TRBV7-9; a weak D match, TRBD1 (6 bases). The CDR3 extends over 15 amino acids. Germline lookup yields CDR1 SEHNR and CDR2 FQNEAQ (reference sequence). V lost 4 bases, J lost 5 bases, and 14 bases lay in between.

With respect to this clonotype: One end of the junction does not line up with germline, which may come from a read error. The chain carries TRBV7-7 and TRBJ1-1; D is uncertain. CDR3 length: 13 residues. The V gene's germline CDR1 is SSHAT and CDR2 FNYEAQ (reference sequence). CDR3 residues: CASSLWVGTEAFF. The CDR3 DNA sequence: TGTGCTAGCAGCTTGTGGGTTGGCACTGAAGCTTTCTTT.

The table lists this clonotype with a count of one. The chain recombines TRBV9 with TRBJ2-3, with D possibly TRBD1 on 6 matching bases. V was shortened by 3 bases and J by 0 bases, with 11 bases between the two germline ends. CDR3 length equals 15 residues. Germline-derived CDR1 and CDR2 are SGDLS and YYNGEE. This CDR3 reads CASSGGLPSTDTQYF. CDR3 in DNA: TGTGCCAGCAGCGGGGGGCTCCCTAGCACAGATACGCAGTATTTT.

The V and J genes are TRBV4-1 and TRBJ1-1; 9 bases are a match to TRBD1. The junction had 6 bases not matched to a gene; V was cut back by 3 bases and J by 4 bases. Germline CDR1 is MGHRA and CDR2 is YSYEKL. The CDR3 contains 15 residues. The CDR3 spells CASSQGTGSPTEAFF. CDR3 nucleotide sequence: TGCGCCAGCAGCCAGGGGACAGGGAGTCCCACTGAAGCTTTCTTT.

J is TRBJ1-1 and V is TRBV7-9; 7 nucleotides align to TRBD1. The trim removed 5 bases at V and 8 bases at J, leaving 5 bases unmatched. The CDR3 loop spans 12 amino acids. CDR1 is SEHNR, CDR2 FQNEAQ, per germline (reference sequence). CDR3 loop: CASSPRDSEAFF. As DNA, the CDR3 is TGTGCCAGCAGCCCCCGGGACAGCGAAGCTTTCTTT. Full variable domain (outside the CDR3, taken from reference TRBV7-9 and TRBJ1-1): DTGVSQNPRHKITKRGQNVTFRCDPISEHNRLYWYRQTLGQGPEFLTYFQNEAQLEKSRLLSDRFSAERPKGSFSTLEIQRTEQGDSAMYLCASSPRDSEAFFGQGTRLTVV.

The chain joins TRBV4-3 to TRBJ2-7; D is unresolved. There are 15 residues in the CDR3. The germline V gene has CDR1 LGHNA and CDR2 YSLEER. With 5 bases removed from V and 0 bases from J, the gap between germline ends came to 14 bases. The CDR3 region is CASSATPATSYEQYF. CDR3 DNA sequence: TGCGCCAGCAGCGCCACCCCGGCGACCTCCTACGAGCAGTACTTC.

J is TRBJ2-1 and V is TRBV27; 9 bases are shared with TRBD2. From germline, CDR1 is MNHEY and CDR2 SMNVEV (reference sequence). The trim removed 5 bases at V and 9 bases at J, leaving 14 bases unmatched. The CDR3 covers 16 residues. CDR3 DNA: TGTGCCAGCAGTCCTTTAGCGGGAGAGGGGGTAGCTGAGCAGTTCTTC. This gives the protein CASSPLAGEGVAEQFF.

This clonotype was seen a single time. This sequence joins TRBV2 and TRBJ2-5; a weak D match, TRBD1 (5 bases). The germline gives CDR1 SNHLY, CDR2 FYNNEI. CDR3 length: 15 residues. The V and J ends lost 3 bases and 9 bases respectively, with 20 bases between them. In DNA form, the CDR3 reads TGTGCCAGCAGTGATAGGGGTGACGGCTACCGGGCCCAGTACTTC. It yields the protein CASSDRGDGYRAQYF. Full variable domain (remainder filled in from reference TRBV2 and TRBJ2-5): EPEVTQTPSHQVTQMGQEVILRCVPISNHLYFYWYRQILGQKVEFLVSFYNNEISEKSEIFDDQFSVERPDGSNFTLKIRSTKLEDSAMYFCASSDRGDGYRAQYFGPGTRLLVL.